This section outlines one TCR beta chain sequence together with its context. This sample also contains other DNA sequences that code for the same CDR3. The sample belongs to a study of shared clonotypes between healthy human individuals. Trimming cost V 5 bases and J 1 base, with 8 bases left between them. Germline V gene lookup returns CDR1 SQVTM and CDR2 ANQGSEA. The CDR3 extends over 12 amino acids. TCRdb's table, derived via immunoSEQ multiplex PCR, lists solely in-frame clones and lacks some. The sample records about 1.1 million clones, around 77% being singletons. CD45RA-negative memory and CD45RA+ naive subsets were split from the CD4+ cells.

The chain joins TRBV29-1 to TRBJ2-5; D not certain. This sequence originates from a man aged 18 to 29 in good health. Some clones in this sample may be carry-over from other donors' samples. Material: memory CD4+ T cells from PBMCs. Subset in this sample: CD45RA-negative fraction. In nucleotides, the CDR3 is TGCAGCGTTTCGTCGGGCCAAGAGACCCAGTACTTC. It is translated as CSVSSGQETQYF. Filled out from reference TRBV29-1 and TRBJ2-5, the complete variable domain reads SAVISQKPSRDICQRGTSLTIQCQVDSQVTMMFWYRQQPGQSLTLIATANQGSEATYESGFVIDKFPISRPNLTFSTLTVSNMSPEDSSIYLCSVSSGQETQYFGPGTRLLVL.